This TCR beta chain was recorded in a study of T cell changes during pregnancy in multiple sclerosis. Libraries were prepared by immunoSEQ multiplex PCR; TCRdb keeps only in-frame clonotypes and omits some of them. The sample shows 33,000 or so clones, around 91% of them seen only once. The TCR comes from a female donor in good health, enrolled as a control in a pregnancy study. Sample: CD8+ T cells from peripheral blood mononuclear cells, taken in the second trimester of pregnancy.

CDR3 nucleotides: TGTGCCAGCAGCTTAGATTTGGGACAGGGGGTGAATGAGCAGTTCTTC. Protein product: CASSLDLGQGVNEQFF. The J gene is TRBJ2-1, the V gene TRBV7-7, with 11 bases that match TRBD1. The V gene end was trimmed by 1 base and the J gene end by 7 bases; junction bases not matched to a gene: 6. This CDR3 region has 16 residues. Germline V gene data show CDR1 as SSHAT and CDR2 as FNYEAQ (reference sequence). Complete variable domain (other parts from reference TRBV7-7 and TRBJ2-1): GAGVSQSPRYKVTKRGQDVTLRCDPISSHATLYWYQQALGQGPEFLTYFNYEAQPDKSGLPSDRFSAERPEGSISTLTIQRTEQRDSAMYRCASSLDLGQGVNEQFFGPGTRLTVL.